These 20 T cell receptor beta chains came from one sample sequenced in a study of identifying expanded T cells in peripheral blood. Here immunoSEQ multiplex PCR was the method, and the copy in TCRdb shows in-frame clones only, minus some. In the table there are roughly 96,000 clones, over 75% of which are singletons. Sequencing used blood. The receptors here all came from a person aged 18-70 years in good health.

The chain links TRBV19 to TRBJ1-3; D remains unclear. The CDR3 runs 14 residues. With 6 bases removed from V and 0 bases from J, the gap between germline ends came to 9 bases. From germline, CDR1 is LNHDA and CDR2 SQIVND (reference sequence). The CDR3: CASSPSNSGNTIYF. The CDR3 DNA is TGTGCCAGTAGCCCAAGTAACTCTGGAAACACCATATATTTT.

This clone appeared once. V usage is TRBV9 and J usage is TRBJ2-1, with TRBD1 matching 8 bases. Trimming removed 0 bases from V and 6 bases from J; junction bases left unmatched: 5. This CDR3 has 15 residues. From germline, CDR1 is SGDLS and CDR2 YYNGEE. Written as DNA, the CDR3 is TGTGCCAGCAGCGTAGACCAGGGGGCGATCAATGAGCAGTTCTTC. Encoded protein: CASSVDQGAINEQFF.

The J gene is TRBJ1-1, the V gene TRBV18; D remains ambiguous. The CDR3 loop spans 14 amino acids. Trimming took off 0 bases at V and 2 bases at J, with 7 bases between the two ends. Per germline, CDR1 KGHSH and CDR2 LQKENI. CDR3 loop: CASSPPAFNTEAFF. The CDR3 region has the DNA TGTGCCAGCTCACCACCGGCCTTCAACACTGAAGCTTTCTTT.

The chain has TRBV2 and TRBJ1-3, with 7 bases matching TRBD1. This CDR3 contains 16 residues. The J segment lost 0 bases and the V segment lost 7 bases, leaving 9 bases of the junction unmatched. Germline CDR1 is SNHLY and CDR2 is FYNNEI. CDR3 nucleotides: TGTGCCAGCACCAGGGACAGAGGGATCTCTGGAAACACCATATATTTT. Translated, it gives CASTRDRGISGNTIYF.

The chain has TRBV27 and TRBJ2-3, with TRBD2 matching over 7 bases. The CDR3 contains 13 residues. Per germline, CDR1 MNHEY and CDR2 SMNVEV (reference sequence). J lost 8 bases, V lost 5 bases, and 7 bases had no gene match. CDR3 in DNA: TGTGCCAGCAGTAACAGTGGGGGGGGTACGCAGTATTTT. The encoded protein is CASSNSGGGTQYF.

This clone has just a few counts. The V gene is TRBV18, the J gene TRBJ2-1; 8 positions agree with TRBD2. The CDR3 spans 15 residues. Germline-derived CDR1 and CDR2 are KGHSH and LQKENI. V shed 6 bases and J 3 bases; nucleotides not matched to a gene: 7. DNA of the CDR3: TGTGCCAGCTCTCCGGTGGGACTAGACTACAATGAGCAGTTCTTC. The encoded protein is CASSPVGLDYNEQFF.

The CDR3, as DNA: TGTGCCAGCAGCGGATGGGAGTCGGGAGATACGCAGTATTTT. Translating gives CASSGWESGDTQYF. This sequence joins TRBV9 and TRBJ2-3; tentatively, D is TRBD2 (5 bases). The V end was cut by 3 bases, the J end by 5 bases, with 13 bases between. The germline CDR1 and CDR2 sequences are SGDLS and YYNGEE. The CDR3 spans 14 residues.

The V call is TRBV11-3, the J call TRBJ1-2; weak D call: TRBD1 (5 bases). Germline V gives CDR1 SGHNT, CDR2 YENEEA. V lost 4 bases and J lost 2, with 14 bases in between. The CDR3 spans 15 residues. The DNA for the CDR3 is TGTGCCAGCAGCTCCCTCGGACAATGGAACTATGGCTACACCTTC. Its protein is CASSSLGQWNYGYTF.

This rearrangement joins TRBV5-5 to TRBJ2-7; unclear D gene. Trimming left V 2 bases short and J 3 bases short, with 12 bases between. The CDR3 consists of 14 residues. Per germline, CDR1 SGHKS and CDR2 YYEKEE (reference sequence). CDR3: CASSLSISYYEQYF. The CDR3 bases are TGTGCCAGCAGCTTATCAATTAGTTACTACGAGCAGTACTTC. The full variable domain, with the rest looked up from reference TRBV5-5 and TRBJ2-7, is DAGVTQSPTHLIKTRGQQVTLRCSPISGHKSVSWYQQVLGQGPQFIFQYYEKEERGRGNFPDRFSARQFPNYSSELNVNALLLGDSALYLCASSLSISYYEQYFGPGTRLTVT.

CDR3 bases: TGTGCCAGCAGTTACACTCAGGGGGGTTCACCCCTCCACTTT. Protein sequence: CASSYTQGGSPLHF. The J gene is TRBJ1-6, the V gene TRBV6-5, with 7 nucleotides matching TRBD1. Unmatched junction bases numbered 4, after V lost 2 bases and J lost 9 bases. The V gene's germline CDR1 is MNHEY and CDR2 SVGAGI. The CDR3 spans 14 residues.

The chain recombines TRBV2 with TRBJ1-1; no clear D. The V end was cut by 3 bases, the J end by 1 base, with 9 bases between. The germline gives CDR1 SNHLY, CDR2 FYNNEI. This CDR3 has 14 residues. The CDR3 sequence: CASSEFRSNTEAFF. CDR3 DNA sequence: TGTGCCAGCAGTGAGTTCCGGTCGAACACTGAAGCTTTCTTT.

This chain joins TRBV5-1 and TRBJ2-5; the D gene is possibly TRBD1 (6 bases). CDR3 length: 15 amino acids. V lost 0 bases, J lost 1 base, and 10 bases lay in between. CDR1 is SGHRS and CDR2 is YFSETQ in the germline V gene. The CDR3 DNA follows: TGCGCCAGCAGCTTGGTAACAGGGCCCCAAGAGACCCAGTACTTC. Translated, it gives CASSLVTGPQETQYF. The whole variable domain, remainder taken from reference TRBV5-1 and TRBJ2-5, is KAGVTQTPRYLIKTRGQQVTLSCSPISGHRSVSWYQQTPGQGLQFLFEYFSETQRNKGNFPGRFSGRQFSNSRSEMNVSTLELGDSALYLCASSLVTGPQETQYFGPGTRLLVL.

The chain is built from TRBV19 and TRBJ1-3, with D unresolved. The CDR3 loop spans 15 amino acids. Trimming took off 5 bases at V and 2 bases at J, with 13 bases between the two ends. The V gene's germline CDR1 is LNHDA and CDR2 SQIVND (reference sequence). Here the CDR3 DNA reads TGTGCCAGTAGTCAAACAGCAGTCACTGGAAACACCATATATTTT. Its translation is CASSQTAVTGNTIYF.

This rearrangement joins TRBV19 to TRBJ1-1, with D possibly matching TRBD1 (5 bases). Germline V lookup: CDR1 LNHDA, CDR2 SQIVND (reference sequence). This CDR3 region has 13 residues. Trimming took off 5 bases at V and 4 bases at J, with 11 bases between the two ends. The CDR3 here is CASSPRRGTEAFF. The CDR3 nucleotides are TGTGCCAGTAGTCCCAGGAGGGGCACTGAAGCTTTCTTT.

V gene TRBV5-1 combines with J gene TRBJ1-1; tentative D call: TRBD1 (6 bases). The CDR3 is made up of 13 amino acids. V lost 6 bases, J lost 2 bases, and 11 bases lay in between. In germline, CDR1 is SGHRS, CDR2 YFSETQ. CDR3 sequence: CASNEGENTEAFF. In DNA, the CDR3 is TGCGCCAGCAACGAGGGGGAAAACACTGAAGCTTTCTTT.

The chain uses TRBV5-1 and TRBJ1-1, with D possibly TRBD1 on 6 matching bases. Per germline, CDR1 SGHRS and CDR2 YFSETQ. The germline V and J ends were trimmed by 2 bases and 4 bases, with 24 bases remaining between them. This CDR3 spans 18 amino acids. In DNA, the CDR3 is TGCGCCAGCAGCTTCGTGGGCAGGGGTAACGTTAACAGCACTGAAGCTTTCTTT. This codes for CASSFVGRGNVNSTEAFF.

This sequence joins TRBV2 and TRBJ2-3; 11 nucleotides line up with TRBD2. Germline V lookup: CDR1 SNHLY, CDR2 FYNNEI. This CDR3 has 15 residues. Trimming took 6 bases from V and 8 from J; bases not matched to a gene: 10. This CDR3 is CASRPLLAGVGTQYF. The CDR3 DNA is TGTGCCAGCAGACCCCTACTAGCGGGGGTTGGTACGCAGTATTTT.

V usage is TRBV30 and J usage is TRBJ1-2, with 7 nucleotides matching TRBD1. The CDR3 length is 13 residues. The germline CDR1 and CDR2 sequences are GTSNPN and SVGIG (reference sequence). V lost 5 bases, J lost 4 bases, and 7 bases stayed unmatched. The CDR3 sequence: CAWRVAGGYGYTF. Written as DNA, the CDR3 is TGTGCCTGGCGCGTGGCAGGGGGCTATGGCTACACCTTC.

V gene TRBV11-3 combines with J gene TRBJ2-6, with D perhaps matching TRBD1 or TRBD2 (5 bases each). Trimming removed 1 base at V and 8 bases at J, with 9 bases between. Germline loops: CDR1 SGHNT, CDR2 YENEEA. The CDR3 has 14 residues. The CDR3 coding sequence is TGTGCCAGCAGCTTAGCCTCGGGACCCAACGTCCTGACTTTC. Amino acids: CASSLASGPNVLTF.

Regarding this clone: A much larger clone differs from this one at a single base, so this may be a read error. V usage is TRBV7-9 and J usage is TRBJ2-5; D unclear. Trimming removed 0 bases from V and 1 base from J, with 0 bases in between. The germline V gene encodes CDR1 SEHNR and CDR2 FQNEAQ (reference sequence). CDR3 length: 12 amino acids. The CDR3 protein is CASSLAQETQYF. The CDR3 region has the DNA TGTGCCAGCAGCTTAGCCCAAGAGACCCAGTACTTC.